These 12 T cell receptor beta chains share one sample of origin, sequenced in a study of T cells in women clearing cervical HPV infection. Using immunoSEQ multiplex PCR, the repertoire was profiled, and TCRdb retains in-frame clones only, with some absent. This sample's clone table lists some 37,000 clones. Input material: blood buffy coat. Source of these receptors: a woman between 18 and 70 years old with a cervical HPV16 infection that either progressed to CIN3+ or cleared (not recorded which).

About this clone itself: The CDR3 is cut off 3 residues early in the read; its end comes from the germline J gene. The chain employs TRBV5-6 and TRBJ2-1; the match to TRBD1 covers 10 bases. This CDR3 has 15 residues. V dropped 4 bases and J dropped 6; count of bases not matched to a gene: 7. Per germline, CDR1 SGHDT and CDR2 YYEEEE. This chain's CDR3 is CASSPGTGEANEQFF. The part of the CDR3 DNA that was read is TGTGCCAGCAGCCCAGGGACAGGGGAAGCCAATGAG.

Notes on this clone: The observed sequence ends 3 residues before the CDR3 terminus, with the missing tail filled in from the germline J gene. The V gene is TRBV10-1, the J gene TRBJ1-5; D call uncertain. V was shortened by 3 bases and J by 7 bases, with 10 bases between the two germline ends. The germline gives CDR1 WNHNN, CDR2 SYGVQD (reference sequence). The CDR3 spans 13 residues. This CDR3 reads CASSEAPGQPQHF. The CDR3 bases that were read are TGCGCCAGCAGTGAAGCTCCCGGGCAGCCC.

Incomplete CDR3 DNA: TGTGCCAGCAGATCCGGGACAGGTTGGGTTGTAACCGGGGAGACG. Protein: CASRSGTGWVVTGET. The entire CDR3 sequence reads CASRSGTGWVVTGETQYF. The chain carries TRBV2 and TRBJ2-3; 8 nucleotides align to TRBD1. The sequenced fragment ends 3 residues before the CDR3 boundary, so the rest is inferred from the germline J gene. Germline V gene lookup returns CDR1 SNHLY and CDR2 FYNNEI. The CDR3 totals 18 residues.

Concerning this clone: The CDR3 goes on 3 residues after the read ends, and that part is filled in from the germline J gene. This chain joins TRBV20-1 and TRBJ1-6, with D possibly being TRBD1 (6 bases). This CDR3 is built from 13 residues. V lost 5 bases and J lost 8, with 13 bases in between. Germline V gene data show CDR1 as DFQATT and CDR2 as SNEGSKA (reference sequence). Partial CDR3 DNA: TGCAGTGCTTCTGACTACAGGGATTCACCC. Protein: CSASDYRDSP. The whole CDR3 sequence is CSASDYRDSPLHF.

Concerning this clone: The read ends 3 residues before the CDR3 terminus; that terminus is restored from the germline J gene. The chain uses TRBV5-6 and TRBJ2-1; the D is unclear. CDR3 size: 15 residues. The ends were cut back, 4 bases at V and 0 bases at J, with 11 bases in the middle. Germline V gene sequence: CDR1 SGHDT, CDR2 YYEEEE. Incomplete CDR3 DNA: TGTGCCAGCAGCCTTTACCTTAGCTCCTACAATGAG. It yields the protein CASSLYLSSYNE. From start to end, the CDR3 is CASSLYLSSYNEQFF.

Concerning this clone: The read terminates 3 residues before the CDR3 end, so the remaining end is supplied by the germline J gene. The V call is TRBV5-6, the J call TRBJ2-7; D is perhaps TRBD2 (6 bases). V was clipped by 3 bases and J by 3 bases, with 13 bases between them. CDR1 SGHDT and CDR2 YYEEEE come from the germline V gene. The length of the CDR3 is 14 residues. CDR3 region: CASSWTGDVYEQYF. The part of the CDR3 DNA that was read is TGTGCCAGCAGCTGGACGGGGGATGTCTACGAG.

Of note for this clone: The read ends 3 residues shy of where the CDR3 ends; the end is completed using the germline J gene. The chain has TRBV5-1 and TRBJ1-2, with a possible D match to TRBD1 (6 bases). The CDR3 has 13 residues. V gave up 4 bases and J gave up 4 bases, with 11 bases separating them. Germline CDR1 is SGHRS and CDR2 is YFSETQ. This CDR3 is CASSLGQSYGYTF. The part of the CDR3 DNA that was read is TGCGCCAGCAGCCTAGGACAGAGCTATGGC.

Concerning this clone: The DNA ends 3 residues before the CDR3 does, and the rest of the CDR3 is filled in from the germline J gene. The chain links TRBV2 to TRBJ2-7; 8 nucleotides line up with TRBD2. The CDR3 sequence is 15 residues long. In germline, CDR1 is SNHLY, CDR2 FYNNEI. The V segment lost 5 bases and the J segment 2 bases; nucleotides outside the gene matches: 8. CDR3 DNA (partial): TGTGCCAGCAGTATTGCGAGCGGGGGTGCCTACGAG. Encoded protein: CASSIASGGAYE. The full CDR3 protein reads CASSIASGGAYEQYF.

Comment on this clone: The CDR3 end falls 3 residues outside the read, so it is completed with the germline J gene. The chain employs TRBV7-9 and TRBJ2-3, with TRBD2 as a possible D gene (6 bases). The germline gives CDR1 SEHNR, CDR2 FQNEAQ (reference sequence). The CDR3 loop spans 15 amino acids. CDR3 DNA, as far as it was read: TGTGCCAGCAGCTTAGGCGGGGTGAAGGAAGAGACG. Translating gives CASSLGGVKEET. The whole CDR3 protein is CASSLGGVKEETQYF.

Of note for this clone: The read finishes 3 residues shy of the CDR3 end, and the germline J gene is used to complete it. The V and J genes are TRBV10-3 and TRBJ2-3; TRBD2 agrees at 12 bases. Germline trimming cut 4 bases from V and 4 bases from J; bases unmatched to any gene: 6. Germline loops: CDR1 ENHRY, CDR2 SYGVKD. This CDR3 has 16 amino acids. CDR3 bases read: TGTGCCATCAGTGGACTAGCGGGGGTCGGGCCAGATACG. This sequence encodes CAISGLAGVGPDT. In full, the CDR3 is CAISGLAGVGPDTQYF.

About this clone: The read halts 3 residues ahead of the CDR3 end, with the missing end drawn from the germline J gene. The gene calls are TRBV18 and TRBJ2-3; 9 bases match TRBD1. CDR1 KGHSH and CDR2 LQKENI come from the germline V gene. CDR3 length equals 15 residues. CDR3 in amino acids: CASSPTGQGQETQYF. The sequenced CDR3 bases are TGTGCCAGCTCACCCACGGGACAGGGCCAAGAGACG. Full variable domain (outside the CDR3, taken from reference TRBV18 and TRBJ2-3): NAGVMQNPRHLVRRRGQEARLRCSPMKGHSHVYWYRQLPEEGLKFMVYLQKENIIDESGMPKERFSAEFPKEGPSILRIQQVVRGDSAAYFCASSPTGQGQETQYFGPGTRLTVL.

A remark on this clone: From the germline J gene comes the end of the CDR3, since the read stops 3 residues before it. This chain links TRBV2 with TRBJ2-5; D is undetermined. The germline V gene encodes CDR1 SNHLY and CDR2 FYNNEI. Trimming removed 5 bases from V and 4 bases from J, with 11 bases in between. The CDR3 sequence is 13 residues long. The CDR3 sequence: CASSRVPGETQYF. CDR3 bases read: TGTGCCAGCAGTCGGGTCCCGGGAGAGACC.